This passage covers 26 T cell receptor beta chains from one sample sequenced in a study of breast tumors, draining lymph nodes, adjacent tissues (dated by TCRdb to 2016 to 2018). Library preparation was by multiplex PCR. Sequencing instrument: Illumina HiSeq 2000. Starting from the raw public reads, TCRdb applied fastp trimming at Q25, assembled clones with MiXCR and retained in-frame beta chains. Identical CDR3 proteins give one entry, which carries the most common genes and DNA. This sample holds about 270,000 distinct CDR3 sequences; 30% were observed only once. Together, the top ten hold 0.85% to 1.2% of the sample. The lymph node samples were taken from the axillary draining lymph nodes of breast cancer patients. The specimen sequenced was axillary lymph node tissue. These receptors originate from a female donor with breast cancer. Some clones in this sample may be carry-over from other donors' samples.

Remarks on this clonotype: This may arise from a read error, as a much more abundant clone is one base away. The chain couples TRBV28 to TRBJ1-6; the D is unclear. Between the trimmed V and J ends, which lost 3 bases and 10 bases, there was a span of 13 bases. The CDR3 sequence is 14 residues long. Germline values: CDR1 MDHEN, CDR2 SYDVKM. The CDR3 DNA reads TGTGCCAGCAGTTTTCGCAGTGAGGCATCACCCCTCCACTTT. Encoded protein: CASSFRSEASPLHF.

The chain links TRBV5-8 to TRBJ1-2; TRBD1 agrees at 10 bases. Germline lookup yields CDR1 SGHTS and CDR2 YDEGEE. The V gene end was trimmed by 4 bases and the J gene end by 8 bases; junction bases not matched to a gene: 8. The CDR3 spans 14 residues. This chain's CDR3 is CASSGVTGGRGYTF. In nucleotides, the CDR3 is TGTGCCAGCAGCGGGGTGACAGGGGGCCGGGGCTACACCTTC.

This clonotype was seen a few times. A much larger clone differs by one base, so this may be a read error. V usage is TRBV7-2 and J usage is TRBJ1-2; the D is unclear. This CDR3 region has 15 residues. From germline, CDR1 is SGHTA and CDR2 FQGNSA. Here the CDR3 DNA reads TGTGCCAGCAGCTTAGTTGGGGTGCTGGACTATGGCTACGCCTTC. Its translation: CASSLVGVLDYGYAF. Drawing the rest from reference TRBV7-2 and TRBJ1-2, the complete variable domain is GAGVSQSPSNKVTEKGKDVELRCDPISGHTALYWYRQSLGQGLEFLIYFQGNSAPDKSGLPSDRFSAERTGGSVSTLTIQRTQQEDSAVYLCASSLVGVLDYGYAFGSGTRLTVV.

This clonotype was picked up many times. The J gene is TRBJ2-1, the V gene TRBV20-1; 14 bases map to TRBD2. V trimming: 5 bases; J trimming: 0 bases; junction bases outside the gene matches: 6. Germline V gives CDR1 DFQATT, CDR2 SNEGSKA (reference sequence). This CDR3 has 17 residues. CDR3 protein: CSAGLAGGPSSYNEQFF. The CDR3, as DNA: TGCAGTGCTGGACTAGCGGGAGGCCCTAGCTCCTACAATGAGCAGTTCTTC.

This clonotype was recorded many times. The chain recombines TRBV20-1 with TRBJ2-1; 8 bases fit TRBD2. This CDR3 has 13 residues. Germline V gives CDR1 DFQATT, CDR2 SNEGSKA (reference sequence). J was trimmed by 2 bases and V by 8 bases; bases with no gene match: 5. The CDR3 reads CSLEGLAYNEQFF. For the CDR3, the DNA is TGCAGTTTGGAGGGACTAGCCTACAATGAGCAGTTCTTC.

This clonotype appeared a few times. This chain connects TRBV6-6 to TRBJ1-6; D gene uncertain. With 5 bases removed from V and 6 bases from J, the gap between germline ends came to 11 bases. The CDR3 has 14 amino acids. Germline values: CDR1 MNHNY, CDR2 SVGAGI (reference sequence). CDR3 amino acids: CASSHPSGNSPLHF. For the CDR3, the DNA is TGTGCCAGCAGTCACCCCAGTGGTAATTCACCCCTCCACTTT.

To note about this clonotype: Here the CDR3 omits its conserved ending phenylalanine or tryptophan, so a read error is the likely source. The chain carries TRBV11-2 and TRBJ1-6, with D possibly matching TRBD1 (5 bases). Per the germline V gene, CDR1 is SGHAT and CDR2 is FQNNGV. This CDR3 comprises 13 residues. Trimming removed 3 bases at V and 7 bases at J, with 7 bases between. The CDR3 DNA reads as TGTGCCAGCAGCTTGGGGGGAAATTCACCCCTCCACTCT. This codes for CASSLGGNSPLHS.

This clonotype showed up just a few times. This chain joins TRBV18 and TRBJ2-5; TRBD2 agrees at 7 bases. Germline values: CDR1 KGHSH, CDR2 LQKENI. The CDR3 is 14 residues long. V gave up 6 bases and J gave up 5 bases; unmatched junction bases: 9. CDR3 amino acids: CASSRDGGLETQYF. The DNA for the CDR3 is TGTGCCAGCTCGCGTGACGGGGGGTTGGAGACCCAGTACTTC.

For this clonotype: Just one base apart from a much larger clone, this may be a read error. This chain joins TRBV11-2 and TRBJ1-2; no clear D gene. CDR1 SGHAT and CDR2 FQNNGV come from the germline V gene. The CDR3 extends over 11 amino acids. CDR3 sequence (DNA): TGTCCCAGCAGCTCACAGTATGGCTACACCTTC. This codes for CPSSSQYGYTF.

This clonotype was seen ten or more times. The V and J genes are TRBV25-1 and TRBJ2-1; 7 nucleotides align to TRBD2. Germline CDR1 MGHDK, CDR2 SYGVNS. CDR3 size: 15 residues. Unmatched junction bases numbered 12, after V lost 8 bases and J lost 5 bases. The CDR3 region is CASGWHAGRHNEQFF. CDR3 nucleotides: TGTGCCAGCGGATGGCACGCCGGGAGGCACAATGAGCAGTTCTTC.

This clonotype was seen at least ten times. This sequence joins TRBV2 and TRBJ2-2; unclear D gene. Germline V lookup: CDR1 SNHLY, CDR2 FYNNEI. The CDR3 extends over 14 amino acids. The germline V and J ends were trimmed by 3 bases and 4 bases, with 9 bases remaining between them. The CDR3 DNA is TGTGCCAGCAGTGAGGCCACGTCCACCGGGGAGCTGTTTTTT. Translating gives CASSEATSTGELFF.

In this sample, this clonotype turned up many times. J is TRBJ1-5 and V is TRBV12-3 or TRBV12-4; tentative D call: TRBD1 (5 bases). CDR3 length: 16 amino acids. Trimming removed 5 bases at V and 4 bases at J, with 18 bases between. The CDR3 region is CASSPWGDGLNQPQHF. The CDR3, as DNA: TGTGCCAGCAGTCCCTGGGGGGACGGACTTAATCAGCCCCAGCATTTT.

The table lists this clonotype with many counts. This rearrangement joins TRBV5-1 to TRBJ2-1; 9 positions match TRBD2. This CDR3 region has 15 residues. The germline CDR1 and CDR2 sequences are SGHRS and YFSETQ. Trimming cost V 4 bases and J 9 bases; bases outside gene matches: 11. In DNA, the CDR3 is TGCGCCAGCAGCCCGGGACTAGCCTCGGGGTCTGAGCAGTTCTTC. It codes for CASSPGLASGSEQFF.

This clonotype has a handful of counts. This chain joins TRBV6-1 and TRBJ1-4; 10 bases match TRBD1. The CDR3 has 16 amino acids. J gave up 8 bases and V 0 bases, and 6 bases lay outside the gene matches. Germline V gene lookup returns CDR1 MNHNS and CDR2 SASEGT. DNA of the CDR3: TGTGCCAGCAGTGAAGCGCTGACAGGGGGCAGGGAAAAACTGTTTTTT. Translation gives CASSEALTGGREKLFF.

At least ten counts were recorded for this clonotype. The V gene is TRBV5-8, the J gene TRBJ2-7; D is perhaps TRBD1 (5 bases). This CDR3 comprises 14 residues. In germline, CDR1 is SGHTS, CDR2 YDEGEE. Trimming pared 4 bases from V and 0 bases from J, leaving 11 bases between. The CDR3 is CASSLTANSYEQYF. The CDR3 region has the DNA TGTGCCAGCAGCCTGACAGCAAACTCCTACGAGCAGTACTTC.

This clonotype showed up just once. A read error may be the cause here, since a much bigger clone is one base away. The chain is built from TRBV19 and TRBJ2-1; TRBD2 matches at 8 bases. V lost 9 bases to trimming and J lost 12 bases; unmatched junction nucleotides: 19. The CDR3 consists of 15 residues. Germline V gene sequence: CDR1 LNHDA, CDR2 SQIVND (reference sequence). CDR3 region: CASNRGGTSVYGQFF. CDR3 in DNA: TGTGCCAGCAACCGAGGGGGGACTAGTGTATATGGGCAGTTCTTC. The entire variable domain, with the rest obtained from reference TRBV19 and TRBJ2-1, is as follows: DGGITQSPKYLFRKEGQNVTLSCEQNLNHDAMYWYRQDPGQGLRLIYYSQIVNDFQKGDIAEGYSVSREKKESFPLTVTSAQKNPTAFYLCASNRGGTSVYGQFFGPGTRLTVL.

Points on this clonotype: This may be a read error: a much more frequent sequence differs by one nucleotide. This chain uses TRBV11-3 with TRBJ2-1, with 10 bases lining up with TRBD2. In germline, CDR1 is SGHNT, CDR2 YENEEA. The V segment lost 1 base and the J segment 6 bases; nucleotides outside the gene matches: 9. The CDR3 runs 17 residues. The CDR3 is CASSLVGVAGGGNEQFF. In DNA form, the CDR3 reads TGTGCCAGCAGCTTAGTGGGGGTAGCGGGAGGTGGCAATGAGCAGTTCTTC.

This sequence joins TRBV3-1 and TRBJ2-2; possible D gene TRBD2, 5 bases. V lost 4 bases and J lost 1, with 10 bases in between. The CDR3 contains 15 residues. Germline V CDR1 and CDR2: LGHDT, YNNKEL (reference sequence). The CDR3 sequence: CASSLTGVNTGELFF. DNA of the CDR3: TGTGCCAGCAGCCTCACCGGGGTGAACACCGGGGAGCTGTTTTTT.

This clonotype showed up many times. The J gene is TRBJ2-5, the V gene TRBV24-1, with D possibly being TRBD1 (5 bases). Germline CDR1 reads KGHDR; CDR2 reads SFDVKD. V lost 10 bases and J 2 bases, leaving 16 bases between the germline ends. This CDR3 is 14 amino acids long. CDR3 DNA: TGTGCCACGGCAGGGTGGATAGAGCAAGAGACCCAGTACTTC. Translating gives CATAGWIEQETQYF.

The genes are TRBV24-1 and TRBJ2-3; TRBD2 agrees at 10 bases. With V trimmed by 7 bases and J by 3 bases, 6 bases remained unmatched. The CDR3 spans 15 residues. Per germline, CDR1 KGHDR and CDR2 SFDVKD. CDR3 residues: CATSALLAGTDTQYF. CDR3 DNA: TGTGCCACCAGCGCCCTACTAGCGGGAACAGATACGCAGTATTTT.

This clonotype was detected a few times. J is TRBJ2-3 and V is TRBV5-4, with 7 bases fitting TRBD2. With 0 bases clipped from V and 6 bases from J, the junction kept 13 bases outside the gene matches. The CDR3 runs to 17 residues. Looked up from germline, CDR1 is SGHNT and CDR2 is YYREEE (reference sequence). As DNA, the CDR3 is TGTGCCAGCAGCTTGGACGGGGGGTGGGGGGTTCACGATACGCAGTATTTT. Its translation is CASSLDGGWGVHDTQYF.

This chain joins TRBV19 and TRBJ2-7; 9 bases agree with TRBD2. This CDR3 has 13 residues. Germline CDR1 reads LNHDA; CDR2 reads SQIVND (reference sequence). The junction had 7 bases not matched to a gene; V was cut back by 8 bases and J by 5 bases. Here the CDR3 reads CASSRGGGDEQYF. The DNA for the CDR3 is TGTGCCAGTTCGCGGGGGGGGGGTGACGAGCAGTACTTC.

The chain uses TRBV29-1 and TRBJ2-2; D is unresolved. This CDR3 spans 15 amino acids. V was shortened by 4 bases and J by 0 bases, with 12 bases between the two germline ends. Per the germline V gene, CDR1 is SQVTM and CDR2 is ANQGSEA. CDR3 region: CSVVGGCANTGELFF. The CDR3 DNA is TGCAGCGTTGTTGGCGGCTGTGCGAACACCGGGGAGCTGTTTTTT.

As regards this clonotype: A much bigger clone sits one base away, suggesting this may be a read error. V usage is TRBV12-3 or TRBV12-4 and J usage is TRBJ2-7; D might be TRBD2 (5 bases). There are 14 residues in the CDR3. Trimming removed 3 bases from V and 9 bases from J, with 18 bases in between. CDR3 region: CASSFSLRGNVQYF. In nucleotides, the CDR3 is TGTGCCAGCAGTTTTTCGCTTCGGGGTAACGTGCAGTACTTC.

This chain links TRBV10-3 with TRBJ1-2; TRBD1 matches 8 bases. The CDR3 is 11 amino acids. The germline CDR1 and CDR2 sequences are ENHRY and SYGVKD. J gave up 14 bases and V 7 bases, and 9 bases lay outside the gene matches. DNA for the CDR3: TGTGCCATCAATCCTGGACAGGGTTTAACCTTC. Translation: CAINPGQGLTF.

The chain is built from TRBV7-2 and TRBJ1-6; 7 nucleotides align to TRBD1. The CDR3 is 15 amino acids. Losses at the gene ends were 2 bases for V and 8 bases for J; bases not matched to a gene: 6. CDR1 is SGHTA and CDR2 is FQGNSA in the germline V gene. This chain's CDR3 is CASSLRQGSDSPLHF. CDR3 nucleotide sequence: TGTGCCAGCAGCTTAAGACAGGGAAGTGATTCACCCCTCCACTTT.